This entry lists 6 T cell receptor beta chains sequenced from one sample in a study of cytomegalovirus exposure and HLA in healthy donors. Clones were sequenced by immunoSEQ multiplex PCR, and TCRdb holds only the in-frame ones, with some missing. The table has around 160,000 clones, 84% seen once. The source material was PBMCs. These receptors came from a man younger than 45 in good health and CMV-seropositive.

This chain links TRBV28 with TRBJ1-4; 8 bases align to TRBD1. CDR3 size: 17 residues. The germline V gene encodes CDR1 MDHEN and CDR2 SYDVKM. J gave up 2 bases and V 3 bases, and 8 bases lay outside the gene matches. CDR3 loop: CASSFRTGRVTNEKLFF. The CDR3, as DNA: TGTGCCAGCAGTTTTCGGACAGGGAGGGTCACTAATGAAAAACTGTTTTTT.

This clone appeared a single time. CDR3 DNA sequence: TGTGCCAGCAGCTCTGGGACAGGGAATGGCTACACCTTC. This gives the protein CASSSGTGNGYTF. This chain uses TRBV13 with TRBJ1-2; 9 nucleotides line up with TRBD1. The length of the CDR3 is 13 residues. V trimming: 4 bases; J trimming: 6 bases; junction bases outside the gene matches: 3. CDR1 is PRHDT, CDR2 FYEKMQ, per germline (reference sequence).

The J gene is TRBJ1-1, the V gene TRBV28, with unresolved D. The CDR3 totals 13 residues. Trimming removed 8 bases at V and 0 bases at J, with 10 bases between. From germline, CDR1 is MDHEN and CDR2 SYDVKM. The CDR3 DNA follows: TGTGCCAGCGCGAGAGAGATGAACACTGAAGCTTTCTTT. Translated, it gives CASAREMNTEAFF.

The chain carries TRBV7-9 and TRBJ2-1, with 9 nucleotides matching TRBD2. The length of the CDR3 is 16 residues. With 5 bases clipped from V and 2 bases from J, the junction kept 7 bases outside the gene matches. Germline CDR1 SEHNR, CDR2 FQNEAQ (reference sequence). This CDR3 is CASSPGGGRAYNEQFF. The CDR3 coding sequence is TGTGCCAGCAGCCCCGGGGGCGGGAGGGCCTACAATGAGCAGTTCTTC.

The CDR3 reads CASSEILSSYNEQFF. The CDR3 nucleotides read TGTGCCAGCAGTGAAATACTAAGCTCCTACAATGAGCAGTTCTTC. The chain carries TRBV6-1 and TRBJ2-1; D is ambiguous. The CDR3 length is 15 residues. Germline V gene lookup returns CDR1 MNHNS and CDR2 SASEGT. V shed 2 bases and J shed 0 bases, with 8 bases lying between them.

CDR3 sequence: CASSLGTGSSGANVLTF. CDR3 nucleotides: TGTGCCAGCAGCTTGGGAACGGGTAGCTCTGGGGCCAACGTCCTGACTTTC. V usage is TRBV5-6 and J usage is TRBJ2-6, with no clear D. Germline V gene data show CDR1 as SGHDT and CDR2 as YYEEEE. The CDR3 runs 17 residues. Trimming took 0 bases from V and 0 from J, leaving 10 bases between them.